These T cell receptor beta chains were read from a single sample in a study of shared clonotypes between healthy human individuals. The table came from immunoSEQ multiplex PCR; TCRdb's copy has only in-frame clones and leaves some out. The sample holds hundreds of thousands of clones; 95% to 98% are singletons and the top ten take roughly 0.29%. Sequencing used naive CD8+ T cells sorted from blood. These receptors were taken from a man aged 25-45 years in good health. CDR3s include the opening cysteine and the closing phenylalanine or tryptophan. D genes are given only for firm matches. Rows give clone size only sometimes, using once, few, many, or a class for an expanded clone.

>TRBV27|TRBD1|NA|TRBJ2-1
CASSLRGHEQFF
TGTGCCAGCAGTTTAAGGGGGCATGAGCAGTTCTTC
>TRBV2|NA|NA|TRBJ2-7
CASSEAIYEQYF
TGTGCCAGCAGTGAGGCCATCTACGAGCAGTACTTC
>TRBV7-2|NA|NA|TRBJ2-7
CASSLSREIPYEQYF
TGTGCCAGCAGCTTAAGCCGGGAGATCCCCTACGAGCAGTACTTC
>TRBV5-1|TRBD1|NA|TRBJ1-2
CASSFRDSNYGYTF
TGCGCCAGCAGCTTTCGGGACAGCAACTATGGCTACACCTTC
>TRBV27|TRBD2|NA|TRBJ2-1
CASTRGTSGRNEQFF
TGTGCCAGCACCAGAGGGACTAGCGGGAGGAATGAGCAGTTCTTC
>TRBV2|NA|NA|TRBJ2-1
CASSDFGNSSYNEQFF
TGTGCCAGCAGTGATTTCGGGAACAGCTCCTACAATGAGCAGTTCTTC
>TRBV7-9|NA|NA|TRBJ2-2
CASSLTSYRSGELFF
TGTGCCAGCAGCTTAACGTCCTACAGATCCGGGGAGCTGTTTTTT
>TRBV29-1|NA|NA|TRBJ2-7
CSVDLGTNNYEQYF
TGCAGCGTTGACCTTGGGACAAATAACTACGAGCAGTACTTC
>TRBV30|NA|NA|TRBJ1-4
CAWSRITTNEKLFF
TGTGCCTGGAGTAGGATCACAACTAATGAAAAACTGTTTTTT
>TRBV28|NA|NA|TRBJ1-3
CASSPSGNTIYF
TGTGCCAGCAGTCCCTCGGGAAACACCATATATTTT
>TRBV11-2|TRBD2|NA|TRBJ2-7
CASSVTSGSVYEQYF
TGTGCCAGCAGCGTGACTAGCGGGAGTGTCTACGAGCAGTACTTC
>TRBV11-2|TRBD2|NA|TRBJ2-5
CASSQEGLAGVGETQYF
TGTGCCAGCAGCCAAGAGGGACTAGCGGGAGTTGGAGAGACCCAGTACTTC
>TRBV6-5|NA|NA|TRBJ2-7
CASSYKGSPSYEQYF
TGTGCCAGCAGTTACAAGGGGTCACCCTCCTACGAGCAGTACTTC
>TRBV27|NA|NA|TRBJ2-7
CASSLRGPYEQYF
TGTGCCAGCAGTTTACGGGGCCCCTACGAGCAGTACTTC
>TRBV6-5|NA|NA|TRBJ2-7
CASSLRDSYEQYF
TGTGCCAGCAGTTTGCGGGACAGCTACGAGCAGTACTTC
>TRBV30|NA|once|TRBJ2-3
CASPGTGGGTDTQYF
TGTGCCTCCCCCGGTACAGGGGGGGGCACAGATACGCAGTATTTT
>TRBV29-1|NA|NA|TRBJ2-5
CSVGETQYF
TGCAGCGTTGGTGAGACCCAGTACTTC
>TRBV4-2|NA|NA|TRBJ1-2
CASSQEPGGGGWGYTF
TGTGCCAGCAGCCAAGAGCCAGGCGGGGGCGGCTGGGGCTACACCTTC
>TRBV11-1|TRBD2|NA|TRBJ2-1
CASSVAGRREQFF
TGTGCCAGCAGCGTAGCGGGGAGGCGTGAGCAGTTCTTC
>TRBV7-6|TRBD1|NA|TRBJ2-5
CASSLVETGRETQYF
TGTGCCAGCAGCTTAGTTGAGACAGGGCGAGAGACCCAGTACTTC
>TRBV4-1|NA|NA|TRBJ2-5
CASSQGVTETQYF
TGCGCCAGCAGCCAGGGGGTAACGGAGACCCAGTACTTC
>TRBV4-3|NA|NA|TRBJ2-2
CASSQDSSGANTGELFF
TGCGCCAGCAGCCAAGATAGTAGCGGAGCGAACACCGGGGAGCTGTTTTTT
>TRBV27|NA|NA|TRBJ2-7
CASSLSSGYSEQYF
TGTGCCAGCAGTTTATCATCCGGATACAGCGAGCAGTACTTC
>TRBV12-5|NA|NA|TRBJ2-5
CASGLDNGVQETQYF
TGTGCTAGTGGTTTGGATAACGGAGTGCAAGAGACCCAGTACTTC
>TRBV2|NA|NA|TRBJ1-2
CASSERLSWTPTNYGYTF
TGTGCCAGCAGTGAAAGGCTAAGTTGGACACCCACTAACTATGGCTACACCTTC
>TRBV29-1|NA|NA|TRBJ1-1
CSVPGSGTEAFF
TGCAGCGTCCCAGGGTCCGGCACTGAAGCTTTCTTT
>TRBV18|TRBD2|NA|TRBJ2-3
CASSPGLAGIFTDTQYF
TGTGCCAGCTCACCCGGACTAGCGGGGATTTTCACAGATACGCAGTATTTT